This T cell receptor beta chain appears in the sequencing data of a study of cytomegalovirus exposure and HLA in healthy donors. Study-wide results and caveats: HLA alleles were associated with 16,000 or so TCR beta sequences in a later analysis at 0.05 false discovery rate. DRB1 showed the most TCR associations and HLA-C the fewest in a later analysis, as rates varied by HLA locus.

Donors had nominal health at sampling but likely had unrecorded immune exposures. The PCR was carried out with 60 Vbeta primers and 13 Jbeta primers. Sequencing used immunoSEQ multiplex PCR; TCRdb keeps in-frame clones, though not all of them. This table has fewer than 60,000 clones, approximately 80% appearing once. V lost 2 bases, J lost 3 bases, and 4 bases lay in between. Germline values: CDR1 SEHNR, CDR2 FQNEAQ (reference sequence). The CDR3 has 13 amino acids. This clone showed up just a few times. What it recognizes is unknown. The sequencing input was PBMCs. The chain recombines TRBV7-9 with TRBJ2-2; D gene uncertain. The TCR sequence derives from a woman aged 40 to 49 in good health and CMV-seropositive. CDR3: CASSLRYTGELFF. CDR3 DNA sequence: TGTGCCAGCAGCTTACGGTACACCGGGGAGCTGTTTTTT.